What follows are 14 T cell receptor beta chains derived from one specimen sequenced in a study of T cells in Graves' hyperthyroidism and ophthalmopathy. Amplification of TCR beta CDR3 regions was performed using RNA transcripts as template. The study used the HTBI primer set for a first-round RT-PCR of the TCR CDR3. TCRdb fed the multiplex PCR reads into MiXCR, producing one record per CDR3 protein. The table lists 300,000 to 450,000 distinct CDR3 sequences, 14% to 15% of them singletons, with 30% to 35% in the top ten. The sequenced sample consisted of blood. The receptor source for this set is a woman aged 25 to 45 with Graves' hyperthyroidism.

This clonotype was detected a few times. The CDR3, as DNA: TGTGCCAGCAGCGTAGCTAGGCTAGCGGGAGTCACAGATACGCAGTATTTT. Amino acids: CASSVARLAGVTDTQYF. This chain links TRBV9 with TRBJ2-3, with 10 bases that match TRBD2. From germline, CDR1 is SGDLS and CDR2 YYNGEE. The ends lost 0 bases at V and 2 bases at J; junction bases unmatched: 6. The CDR3 extends over 17 amino acids.

CDR3 nucleotide sequence: TGTGCCAGCAGCCAAGAGGCTAGCGGGTCCCCAGATACGCAGTATTTT. Amino acid sequence: CASSQEASGSPDTQYF. The chain links TRBV4-2 to TRBJ2-3; 8 positions match TRBD2. The CDR3 contains 16 residues. V lost 0 bases to trimming and J lost 4 bases; unmatched junction nucleotides: 6. Germline assignment: CDR1 LGHNA and CDR2 YNFKEQ.

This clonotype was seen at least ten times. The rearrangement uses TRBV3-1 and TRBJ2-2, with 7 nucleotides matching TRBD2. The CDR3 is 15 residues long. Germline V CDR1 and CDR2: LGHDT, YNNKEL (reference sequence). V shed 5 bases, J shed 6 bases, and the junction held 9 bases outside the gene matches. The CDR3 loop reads CASSREGPPAGELFF. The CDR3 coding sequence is TGTGCCAGCAGCAGGGAGGGTCCCCCAGCCGGGGAGCTGTTTTTT.

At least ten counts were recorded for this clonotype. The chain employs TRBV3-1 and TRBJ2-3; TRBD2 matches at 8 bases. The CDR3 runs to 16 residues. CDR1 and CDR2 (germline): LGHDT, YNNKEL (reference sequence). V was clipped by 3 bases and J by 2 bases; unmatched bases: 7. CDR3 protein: CASSHPREGPTDTQYF. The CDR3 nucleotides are TGTGCCAGCAGCCATCCCCGGGAGGGCCCCACAGATACGCAGTATTTT.

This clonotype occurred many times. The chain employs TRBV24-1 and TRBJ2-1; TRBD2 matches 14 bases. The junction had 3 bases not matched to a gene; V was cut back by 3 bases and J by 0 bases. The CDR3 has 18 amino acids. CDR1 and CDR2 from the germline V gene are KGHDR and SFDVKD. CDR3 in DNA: TGTGCCACCAGTGATGCCGGGACTAGCGGGAGCTCCTACAATGAGCAGTTCTTC. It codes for CATSDAGTSGSSYNEQFF.

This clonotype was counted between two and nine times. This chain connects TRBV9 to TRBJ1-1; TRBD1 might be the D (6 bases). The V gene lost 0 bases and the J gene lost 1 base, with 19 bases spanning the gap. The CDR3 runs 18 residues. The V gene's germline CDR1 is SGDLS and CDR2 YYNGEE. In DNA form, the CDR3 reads TGTGCCAGCAGCGTAGACGGGACACTGAACGGGGGGAACACTGAAGCTTTCTTT. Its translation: CASSVDGTLNGGNTEAFF.

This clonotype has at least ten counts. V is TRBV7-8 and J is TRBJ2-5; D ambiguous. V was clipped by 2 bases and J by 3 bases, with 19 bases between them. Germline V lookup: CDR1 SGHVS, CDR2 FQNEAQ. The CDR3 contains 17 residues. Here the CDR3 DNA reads TGTGCCAGCAGCTTATGGGGTGACCGTGCGGCTAAAGAGACCCAGTACTTC. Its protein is CASSLWGDRAAKETQYF.

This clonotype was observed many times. The CDR3 protein is CASSLGPLTGSGDDTF. Here the CDR3 DNA reads TGTGCCAGCAGCTTAGGCCCCTTAACCGGTTCCGGGGACGACACCTTC. The chain has TRBV13 and TRBJ1-2; tentative D call: TRBD1 (5 bases). The CDR3 is 16 amino acids. With 0 bases removed from V and 12 bases from J, the gap between germline ends came to 23 bases. Germline V CDR1 and CDR2: PRHDT, FYEKMQ (reference sequence).

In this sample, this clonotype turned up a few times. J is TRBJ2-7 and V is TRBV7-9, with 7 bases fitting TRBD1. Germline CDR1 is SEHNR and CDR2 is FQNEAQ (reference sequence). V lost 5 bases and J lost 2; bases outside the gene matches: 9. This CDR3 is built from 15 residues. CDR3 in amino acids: CASSPPGQSTYEQYF. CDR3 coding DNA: TGTGCCAGCAGCCCACCGGGACAGTCGACCTACGAGCAGTACTTC.

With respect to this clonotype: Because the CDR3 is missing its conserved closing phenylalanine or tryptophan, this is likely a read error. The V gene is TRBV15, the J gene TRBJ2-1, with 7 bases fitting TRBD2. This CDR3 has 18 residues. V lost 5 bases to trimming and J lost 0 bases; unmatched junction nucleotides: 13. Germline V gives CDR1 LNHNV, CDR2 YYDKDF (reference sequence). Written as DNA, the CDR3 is TGTGCCACCAGCGCTCCCGGGAGGCCGGTTACCTCCTACAATGAGCAGTTCTTA. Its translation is CATSAPGRPVTSYNEQFL.

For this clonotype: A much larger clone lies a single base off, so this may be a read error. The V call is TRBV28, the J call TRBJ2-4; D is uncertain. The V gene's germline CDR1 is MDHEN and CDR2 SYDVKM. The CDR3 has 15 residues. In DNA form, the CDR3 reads TGTGTCAGCAGTCTCCCTCGGACGGGTACGCCCATTCAGTACTTC. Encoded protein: CVSSLPRTGTPIQYF.

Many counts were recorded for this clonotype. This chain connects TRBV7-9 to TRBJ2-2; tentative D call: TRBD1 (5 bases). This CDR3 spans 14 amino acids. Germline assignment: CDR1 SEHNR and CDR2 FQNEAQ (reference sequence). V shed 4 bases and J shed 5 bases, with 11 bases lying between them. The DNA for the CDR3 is TGTGCCAGCAGCTCTAGGAAGGGGACCGGGGAGCTGTTTTTT. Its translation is CASSSRKGTGELFF.

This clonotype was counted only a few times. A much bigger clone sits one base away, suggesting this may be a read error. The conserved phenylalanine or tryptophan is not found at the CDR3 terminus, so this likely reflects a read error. CDR3 loop: CASSLVGGMTGETQYL. The CDR3 nucleotides read TGTGCCAGCAGCTTAGTGGGCGGAATGACCGGGGAGACCCAGTACCTC. This rearrangement joins TRBV11-2 to TRBJ2-5, with D uncertain. This CDR3 is built from 16 residues. The germline V gene has CDR1 SGHAT and CDR2 FQNNGV. V lost 1 base and J 5 bases, leaving 17 bases between the germline ends.

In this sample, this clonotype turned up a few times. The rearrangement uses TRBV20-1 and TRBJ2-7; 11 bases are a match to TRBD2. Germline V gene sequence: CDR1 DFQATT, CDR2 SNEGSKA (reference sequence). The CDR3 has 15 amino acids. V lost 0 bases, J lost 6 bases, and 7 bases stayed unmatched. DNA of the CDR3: TGCAGTGCTAGAGATCCAACTAGCGGGAGCCTCGAGCAGTACTTC. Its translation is CSARDPTSGSLEQYF.